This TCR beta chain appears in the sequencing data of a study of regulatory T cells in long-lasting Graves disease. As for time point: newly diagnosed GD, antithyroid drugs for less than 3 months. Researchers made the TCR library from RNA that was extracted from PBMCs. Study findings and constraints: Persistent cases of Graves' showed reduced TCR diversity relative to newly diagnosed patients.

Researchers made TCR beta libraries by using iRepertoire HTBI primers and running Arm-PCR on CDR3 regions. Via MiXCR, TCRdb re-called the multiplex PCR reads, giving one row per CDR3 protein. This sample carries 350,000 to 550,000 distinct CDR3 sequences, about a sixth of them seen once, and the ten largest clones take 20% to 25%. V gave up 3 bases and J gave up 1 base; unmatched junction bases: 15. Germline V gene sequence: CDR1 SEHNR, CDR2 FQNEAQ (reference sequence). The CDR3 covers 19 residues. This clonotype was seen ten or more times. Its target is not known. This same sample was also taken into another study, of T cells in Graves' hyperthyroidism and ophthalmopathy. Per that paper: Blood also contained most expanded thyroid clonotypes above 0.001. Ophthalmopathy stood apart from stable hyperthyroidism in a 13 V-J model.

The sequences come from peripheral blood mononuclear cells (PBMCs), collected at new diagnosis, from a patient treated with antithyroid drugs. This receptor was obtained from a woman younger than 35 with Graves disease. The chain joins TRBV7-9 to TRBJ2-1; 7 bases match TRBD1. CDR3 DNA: TGTGCCAGCAGCTTCGGCCATCCTGGGACAGTAGGTTCCTACAATGAGCAGTTCTTC. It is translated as CASSFGHPGTVGSYNEQFF. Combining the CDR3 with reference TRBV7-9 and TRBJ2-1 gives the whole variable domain DTGVSQNPRHKITKRGQNVTFRCDPISEHNRLYWYRQTLGQGPEFLTYFQNEAQLEKSRLLSDRFSAERPKGSFSTLEIQRTEQGDSAMYLCASSFGHPGTVGSYNEQFFGPGTRLTVL.